The next 22 T cell receptor beta chains were all read from a single sample in a study of PD-1 blockade in classical Hodgkin lymphoma. Data came from immunoSEQ multiplex PCR; TCRdb stores just in-frame clones and leaves some out. The sample has about 36,000 clones, around 63% seen once. There was relapse after autologous stem cell transplantation in every patient, and there was variation in brentuximab vedotin exposure. The sequences come from peripheral blood mononuclear cells (PBMCs), collected before the second cycle of nivolumab. The receptors stem from a human donor with classical Hodgkin lymphoma.

The sample holds one count of this clone. The chain links TRBV6-5 to TRBJ2-7; weak D call: TRBD1 (6 bases). The germline V gene encodes CDR1 MNHEY and CDR2 SVGAGI. Trimming took 6 bases from V and 2 from J, leaving 11 bases between them. This CDR3 contains 13 residues. CDR3 coding DNA: TGTGCCAGCAGCTCACAGGGAACCTACGAGCAGTACTTC. Residues: CASSSQGTYEQYF.

The chain employs TRBV4-1 and TRBJ1-6; the match to TRBD1 covers 7 bases. The CDR3 has 22 amino acids. The germline gives CDR1 MGHRA, CDR2 YSYEKL. Trimming at V came to 0 bases and at J to 4 bases, leaving 21 bases not matched to a gene. The CDR3 loop reads CASSQEYRPVPDREVYNSPLHF. In DNA form, the CDR3 reads TGCGCCAGCAGCCAAGAGTACCGGCCCGTCCCAGACAGGGAGGTGTATAATTCACCCCTCCACTTT.

This clone was picked up a small number of times. This chain links TRBV6-5 with TRBJ1-3; no clear D. Per germline, CDR1 MNHEY and CDR2 SVGAGI. The CDR3 sequence is 14 residues long. Trimming left V 1 base short and J 2 bases short, with 6 bases between. The CDR3 DNA follows: TGTGCCAGCAGTTACTATCCCCCTGGAAACACCATATATTTT. This encodes CASSYYPPGNTIYF.

The chain recombines TRBV18 with TRBJ1-2; D might be TRBD1 (6 bases). This CDR3 region has 14 residues. Germline V gives CDR1 KGHSH, CDR2 LQKENI. V gave up 2 bases and J gave up 2 bases, with 9 bases separating them. The chain's CDR3 is CASSPSQGNYGYTF. CDR3 sequence (DNA): TGTGCCAGCTCACCATCCCAGGGGAACTATGGCTACACCTTC.

The chain couples TRBV18 to TRBJ1-3; 8 positions match TRBD1. Trimming at V came to 4 bases and at J to 4 bases, leaving 3 bases not matched to a gene. This CDR3 region has 14 residues. CDR1 is KGHSH, CDR2 LQKENI, per germline. CDR3 loop: CASSLDRGGNTIYF. Written as DNA, the CDR3 is TGTGCCAGCTCACTAGACAGGGGAGGAAACACCATATATTTT.

This clone has just one count. This chain uses TRBV7-2 with TRBJ2-2; D is ambiguous. In germline, CDR1 is SGHTA, CDR2 FQGNSA. This CDR3 contains 12 residues. V shed 2 bases and J shed 6 bases, with 4 bases lying between them. CDR3 sequence reads: CASSLFSGELFF. The CDR3 DNA follows: TGTGCCAGCAGCTTATTTTCCGGGGAGCTGTTTTTT.

This chain links TRBV27 with TRBJ1-5; D remains ambiguous. The length of the CDR3 is 18 residues. Germline-derived CDR1 and CDR2 are MNHEY and SMNVEV (reference sequence). V shed 4 bases and J shed 2 bases, with 21 bases lying between them. CDR3 protein: CASSSLFGPQSGNQPQHF. In DNA, the CDR3 is TGTGCCAGCAGTTCCCTTTTCGGTCCCCAATCGGGCAATCAGCCCCAGCATTTT.

The rearrangement links TRBV2 to TRBJ1-2; D is undetermined. There are 14 residues in the CDR3. V was pared by 0 bases and J by 4 bases, with 9 bases between. Germline V gene lookup returns CDR1 SNHLY and CDR2 FYNNEI. The CDR3 DNA reads TGTGCCAGCAGTGAAGCCGTACCGAGCTATGGCTACACCTTC. Translated, it gives CASSEAVPSYGYTF.

The V gene is TRBV5-4, the J gene TRBJ2-1; D gene uncertain. The CDR3 consists of 11 residues. Trimming left V 0 bases short and J 10 bases short, with 5 bases between. Germline V lookup: CDR1 SGHNT, CDR2 YYREEE (reference sequence). In DNA form, the CDR3 reads TGTGCCAGCAGCTTGGGGGCAGAGCAGTTCTTC. It codes for CASSLGAEQFF.

This clone showed up just a few times. The chain has TRBV5-1 and TRBJ2-5; maybe TRBD1 (6 bases). Germline CDR1 SGHRS, CDR2 YFSETQ. V was shortened by 0 bases and J by 0 bases, with 12 bases between the two germline ends. CDR3 length: 16 amino acids. CDR3 amino acids: CASSLAWQGNQETQYF. The DNA of the CDR3 is TGCGCCAGCAGCTTGGCCTGGCAGGGGAACCAAGAGACCCAGTACTTC. Combining the CDR3 with reference TRBV5-1 and TRBJ2-5 gives the whole variable domain KAGVTQTPRYLIKTRGQQVTLSCSPISGHRSVSWYQQTPGQGLQFLFEYFSETQRNKGNFPGRFSGRQFSNSRSEMNVSTLELGDSALYLCASSLAWQGNQETQYFGPGTRLLVL.

The chain carries TRBV2 and TRBJ1-1; D gene ambiguous. V lost 0 bases and J 0 bases, leaving 11 bases between the germline ends. The CDR3 loop spans 16 amino acids. Per the germline V gene, CDR1 is SNHLY and CDR2 is FYNNEI. The CDR3 here is CASSEAKPKMNTEAFF. The CDR3 DNA is TGTGCCAGCAGTGAAGCGAAACCTAAAATGAACACTGAAGCTTTCTTT.

This chain joins TRBV10-3 and TRBJ1-1, with 9 bases that match TRBD1. V dropped 2 bases and J dropped 4; count of bases not matched to a gene: 2. CDR1 is ENHRY, CDR2 SYGVKD, per germline. The CDR3 length is 14 residues. The DNA for the CDR3 is TGTGCCATCAGTGAGGGACAGGGGTTCACTGAAGCTTTCTTT. Encoded protein: CAISEGQGFTEAFF.

The chain has TRBV4-1 and TRBJ2-1; 14 bases are shared with TRBD2. This CDR3 contains 15 residues. J lost 9 bases, V lost 4 bases, and 5 bases had no gene match. Germline CDR1 reads MGHRA; CDR2 reads YSYEKL. CDR3 bases: TGCGCCAGCAGCCCAAGACTAGCGGGAGGGCCTGAGCAGTTCTTC. Protein product: CASSPRLAGGPEQFF.

V usage is TRBV30 and J usage is TRBJ2-7; possible D gene TRBD2, 6 bases. The CDR3 has 14 amino acids. The germline V gene has CDR1 GTSNPN and CDR2 SVGIG (reference sequence). Trimming pared 2 bases from V and 4 bases from J, leaving 15 bases between. The CDR3 DNA follows: TGTGCCTGGAGTTACGGGACTGGCAAATACGAGCAGTACTTC. Translated: CAWSYGTGKYEQYF.

The chain uses TRBV29-1 and TRBJ2-4; 7 bases agree with TRBD2. Trimming took 1 base from V and 2 from J; bases not matched to a gene: 8. Germline V lookup: CDR1 SQVTM, CDR2 ANQGSEA. The CDR3 contains 16 residues. Here the CDR3 DNA reads TGCAGCGTTGAAGGTTGGTGGGAGGGGACCAAAAACATTCAGTACTTC. The encoded protein is CSVEGWWEGTKNIQYF.

This clone has a handful of counts. The CDR3 coding sequence is TGTGCCATCAGTGTGACAGGGAACACTGAAGCTTTCTTT. As protein: CAISVTGNTEAFF. The chain couples TRBV10-3 to TRBJ1-1, with D perhaps TRBD1 (6 bases). The CDR3 covers 13 residues. V was shortened by 4 bases and J by 1 base, with 7 bases between the two germline ends. CDR1 and CDR2 from the germline V gene are ENHRY and SYGVKD.

This chain uses TRBV28 with TRBJ1-5; D ambiguous. CDR3 length: 16 amino acids. CDR1 is MDHEN, CDR2 SYDVKM, per germline. V lost 2 bases to trimming and J lost 4 bases, with 15 bases between them. The CDR3 sequence is CASSLTSGPQNQPQHF. For the CDR3, the DNA is TGTGCCAGCAGTTTAACGTCCGGCCCTCAAAATCAGCCCCAGCATTTT.

This clone was detected a few times. The chain links TRBV2 to TRBJ1-1; D might be TRBD1 (5 bases). CDR3 length equals 11 residues. CDR1 and CDR2 (germline): SNHLY, FYNNEI. V lost 1 base, J lost 11 bases, and 8 bases lay in between. CDR3 coding DNA: TGTGCCAGCAGTGAAGTAGGGGAGGCTTTCTTT. Translating it yields CASSEVGEAFF.

The chain's CDR3 is CASSSQGQVNTEAFF. The CDR3 DNA sequence: TGTGCCAGTAGTAGCCAAGGACAGGTGAACACTGAAGCTTTCTTT. V usage is TRBV19 and J usage is TRBJ1-1; 7 bases line up with TRBD1. Germline assignment: CDR1 LNHDA and CDR2 SQIVND (reference sequence). This CDR3 spans 15 amino acids. Unmatched junction bases numbered 5, after V lost 4 bases and J lost 0 bases.

A word on this clone: The germline gene is not matched at one end of the junction; a read error may be the cause. The chain combines TRBV6-5 with TRBJ1-6, with D possibly TRBD1 on 5 matching bases. The V gene's germline CDR1 is MNHEY and CDR2 SVGAGI. CDR3 length equals 13 residues. The CDR3 region has the DNA TGTGCCATCAGTGGGGCGACCAATTCACCCCTCCACTTT. Translation gives CAISGATNSPLHF.

The V gene is TRBV7-2, the J gene TRBJ2-1, with 8 bases matching TRBD2. The V gene end was trimmed by 1 base and the J gene end by 7 bases; junction bases not matched to a gene: 9. The CDR3 loop spans 16 amino acids. From germline, CDR1 is SGHTA and CDR2 FQGNSA. CDR3 nucleotides: TGTGCCAGCAGCTTAGTCGGGGGGGGCCAGCGAAATGAGCAGTTCTTC. As protein: CASSLVGGGQRNEQFF.

This chain links TRBV28 with TRBJ1-1; D unclear. The germline V gene encodes CDR1 MDHEN and CDR2 SYDVKM. CDR3 length: 12 residues. The germline V and J ends were trimmed by 3 bases and 11 bases, with 13 bases remaining between them. Here the CDR3 reads CASSLTPNGAFF. In DNA form, the CDR3 reads TGTGCCAGCAGTTTGACCCCCAATGGCGCTTTCTTT. The full variable domain, completed using reference TRBV28 and TRBJ1-1, is DVKVTQSSRYLVKRTGEKVFLECVQDMDHENMFWYRQDPGLGLRLIYFSYDVKMKEKGDIPEGYSVSREKKERFSLILESASTNQTSMYLCASSLTPNGAFFGQGTRLTVV.